A single sample is the source of the 7 T cell receptor beta chains below, sequenced in a study of T cells in Graves' hyperthyroidism and ophthalmopathy. TCR beta CDR3 regions were amplified from RNA transcripts. TCR CDR3 regions were first amplified by RT-PCR with HTBI primers. Via MiXCR, TCRdb re-called the multiplex PCR reads, giving one row per CDR3 protein. The sample holds about 500,000 distinct CDR3 sequences, 15% to 20% seen once. What was sequenced was blood. These receptors came from a woman in her thirties with Graves' ophthalmopathy.

This clonotype was detected ten times or more. The chain is built from TRBV5-6 and TRBJ1-2; 9 bases agree with TRBD1. This CDR3 is 15 amino acids long. In germline, CDR1 is SGHDT, CDR2 YYEEEE. J was trimmed by 3 bases and V by 5 bases; bases with no gene match: 8. The CDR3 protein is CASRNLQGADYGYTF. The DNA for the CDR3 is TGTGCCAGCAGGAATTTACAGGGGGCCGACTATGGCTACACCTTC.

The chain couples TRBV12-3 or TRBV12-4 to TRBJ2-3; D not certain. This CDR3 region has 15 residues. V was pared by 0 bases and J by 4 bases, with 11 bases between. The CDR3 region is CASSLAAIGADTQYF. CDR3 in DNA: TGTGCCAGCAGTTTAGCGGCCATAGGAGCAGATACGCAGTATTTT.

This clonotype came up many times. V usage is TRBV2 and J usage is TRBJ2-7; a weak D match, TRBD1 (6 bases). Trimming shortened V by 10 bases and J by 0 bases, and 13 bases separated the two germline ends. Germline V gene sequence: CDR1 SNHLY, CDR2 FYNNEI. The CDR3 sequence is 13 residues long. CDR3 sequence: CAIDTGSSYEQYF. CDR3 bases: TGTGCCATTGATACAGGGAGCTCCTACGAGCAGTACTTC.

The CDR3 sequence: CASSYGGTHNSPLHF. CDR3 nucleotides: TGTGCCAGCAGTTACGGGGGCACCCATAATTCACCCCTCCACTTT. This chain uses TRBV6-5 with TRBJ1-6; D possibly corresponds to TRBD1 (6 bases). Trimming removed 2 bases at V and 5 bases at J, with 10 bases between. CDR3 length: 15 residues. CDR1 MNHEY and CDR2 SVGAGI come from the germline V gene.

There are many counts of this clonotype. The chain uses TRBV10-2 and TRBJ2-1; D might be TRBD1 or TRBD2, each matching 5 bases. V was cut by 7 bases and J by 9 bases, with 13 bases left in between. Germline V gene sequence: CDR1 WSHSY, CDR2 SAAADI. This CDR3 comprises 12 residues. The CDR3, as DNA: TGCGCCAGCACAGGGAGTTCAACTGAGCAGTTCTTC. It translates to CASTGSSTEQFF.

The genes are TRBV5-1 and TRBJ2-1; a weak D match, TRBD1 (6 bases). V shed 6 bases and J shed 2 bases, with 15 bases lying between them. The CDR3 has 15 amino acids. Germline V gene sequence: CDR1 SGHRS, CDR2 YFSETQ. The CDR3 protein is CASKILTGTYNEQFF. In DNA form, the CDR3 reads TGCGCCAGCAAAATTCTGACAGGAACCTACAATGAGCAGTTCTTC.

This clonotype was seen repeatedly, ten times or more. The chain uses TRBV20-1 and TRBJ2-3; no clear D gene. V lost 0 bases and J lost 2, with 6 bases in between. This CDR3 region has 13 residues. The germline CDR1 and CDR2 sequences are DFQATT and SNEGSKA (reference sequence). The CDR3 DNA sequence: TGCAGTGCTAGAGAATGGTCCACAGATACGCAGTATTTT. Translation gives CSAREWSTDTQYF.